The 18 T cell receptor beta chains below all came from one sample that was sequenced in a study of CD8 T cells in Susac syndrome. RNA totalling roughly 0.45 to 1 ug underwent reverse transcription with random hexamers. MiXCR, applied by TCRdb to the immunoSEQ multiplex PCR reads, yields one record per CDR3 protein. The sample gives a few hundred thousand distinct CDR3 sequences, around 93% of which show up once; less than 0.075% is in the top ten. Source material: CD4+ T cells from PBMCs. The receptors here all came from a human donor with multiple sclerosis.

The chain joins TRBV4-2 to TRBJ1-5, with D possibly being TRBD1 (5 bases). Trimming stripped 8 bases from V and 2 bases from J, with 13 bases between. Germline CDR1 and CDR2: LGHNA and YNFKEQ. The CDR3 runs to 14 residues. In DNA form, the CDR3 reads TGTGCCAGCTCGGGGGAATCGCGCAATCAGCCCCAGCATTTT. Amino acid sequence: CASSGESRNQPQHF.

V usage is TRBV27 and J usage is TRBJ2-1; D may be TRBD1 (7 bases). V gave up 1 base and J gave up 5 bases, with 15 bases separating them. Germline V gene sequence: CDR1 MNHEY, CDR2 SMNVEV (reference sequence). The CDR3 runs 16 residues. This CDR3 reads CASSLYAGQKNNEQFF. The CDR3 DNA reads as TGTGCCAGCAGTTTATACGCGGGACAGAAAAACAATGAGCAGTTCTTC.

The chain combines TRBV28 with TRBJ1-3; 9 bases match TRBD1. The V gene's germline CDR1 is MDHEN and CDR2 SYDVKM. J gave up 0 bases and V 6 bases, and 6 bases lay outside the gene matches. The CDR3 length is 16 residues. Written as DNA, the CDR3 is TGTGCCAGCAGCCGGACAGGGGTCAACTCTGGAAACACCATATATTTT. Its protein is CASSRTGVNSGNTIYF. Full variable domain (missing parts from reference TRBV28 and TRBJ1-3): DVKVTQSSRYLVKRTGEKVFLECVQDMDHENMFWYRQDPGLGLRLIYFSYDVKMKEKGDIPEGYSVSREKKERFSLILESASTNQTSMYLCASSRTGVNSGNTIYFGEGSWLTVV.

The chain employs TRBV30 and TRBJ1-4; D remains ambiguous. V lost 0 bases to trimming and J lost 8 bases, with 7 bases between them. This CDR3 has 12 amino acids. CDR1 GTSNPN and CDR2 SVGIG come from the germline V gene (reference sequence). The chain's CDR3 is CAWSVNREKLFF. CDR3 in DNA: TGTGCCTGGAGTGTAAACAGAGAAAAACTGTTTTTT. Full variable domain (rest looked up from reference TRBV30 and TRBJ1-4): SQTIHQWPATLVQPVGSPLSLECTVEGTSNPNLYWYRQAAGRGLQLLFYSVGIGQISSEVPQNLSASRPQDRQFILSSKKLLLSDSGFYLCAWSVNREKLFFGSGTQLSVL.

This clonotype has just one count. The rearrangement links TRBV7-9 to TRBJ2-3; D uncertain. Germline-derived CDR1 and CDR2 are SEHNR and FQNEAQ (reference sequence). The CDR3 consists of 17 residues. The ends were cut back, 2 bases at V and 3 bases at J, with 18 bases in the middle. As DNA, the CDR3 is TGTGCCAGCAGCTTATATGGTCAAACTATGGGAACAGATACGCAGTATTTT. This encodes CASSLYGQTMGTDTQYF. Using reference TRBV7-9 and TRBJ2-3 for the parts outside the CDR3, the full variable domain is DTGVSQNPRHKITKRGQNVTFRCDPISEHNRLYWYRQTLGQGPEFLTYFQNEAQLEKSRLLSDRFSAERPKGSFSTLEIQRTEQGDSAMYLCASSLYGQTMGTDTQYFGPGTRLTVL.

The V gene is TRBV20-1, the J gene TRBJ2-3; 12 nucleotides line up with TRBD2. Germline CDR1 is DFQATT and CDR2 is SNEGSKA (reference sequence). Trimming took 2 bases from V and 5 from J; bases not matched to a gene: 8. This CDR3 is built from 16 residues. In DNA, the CDR3 is TGCAGTGCTAGAAGGGGGGCTAGCGGGAGGGGAGATACGCAGTATTTT. As protein: CSARRGASGRGDTQYF.

The CDR3 loop is CASSGGRASETQYF. CDR3 sequence (DNA): TGTGCCAGCAGTGGGGGACGGGCCTCGGAGACCCAGTACTTC. This chain uses TRBV6-1 with TRBJ2-5; the D gene could be TRBD1 or TRBD2 (5 bases each). The CDR3 length is 14 residues. V was shortened by 4 bases and J by 5 bases, with 14 bases between the two germline ends. CDR1 and CDR2 from the germline V gene are MNHNS and SASEGT.

The chain carries TRBV19 and TRBJ2-3; 7 bases agree with TRBD2. CDR1 is LNHDA and CDR2 is SQIVND in the germline V gene (reference sequence). The J segment lost 5 bases and the V segment lost 3 bases, leaving 8 bases of the junction unmatched. The CDR3 is made up of 15 amino acids. The CDR3 loop reads CASSIGGSRQDTQYF. CDR3 sequence (DNA): TGTGCCAGTAGTATCGGCGGGAGTAGGCAAGATACGCAGTATTTT.

The genes are TRBV7-9 and TRBJ2-5; D remains ambiguous. Per germline, CDR1 SEHNR and CDR2 FQNEAQ (reference sequence). Trimming cost V 1 base and J 10 bases, with 10 bases left between them. The CDR3 runs 12 residues. The DNA of the CDR3 is TGTGCCAGCAGCTTAGACCAACGTTTCCAGTACTTC. Protein product: CASSLDQRFQYF.

This chain uses TRBV20-1 with TRBJ2-5, with 9 nucleotides matching TRBD1. V was clipped by 4 bases and J by 5 bases; unmatched bases: 5. Germline CDR1 reads DFQATT; CDR2 reads SNEGSKA (reference sequence). The CDR3 is made up of 13 amino acids. This chain's CDR3 is CSAKTGGSETQYF. The DNA for the CDR3 is TGCAGTGCTAAAACAGGGGGCTCGGAGACCCAGTACTTC.

This chain links TRBV9 with TRBJ2-5; 7 nucleotides line up with TRBD2. J was trimmed by 5 bases and V by 3 bases; bases with no gene match: 4. Germline CDR1 is SGDLS and CDR2 is YYNGEE. CDR3 size: 13 residues. The CDR3 sequence: CASSAGLRETQYF. CDR3 DNA sequence: TGTGCCAGCAGCGCGGGACTACGGGAGACCCAGTACTTC.

This chain uses TRBV7-6 with TRBJ2-7; unclear D gene. CDR3 length: 14 residues. The germline gives CDR1 SGHVS, CDR2 FNYEAQ. Deletions cut 5 bases from V and 2 bases from J, with 13 bases between. CDR3 nucleotide sequence: TGTGCCAGCAGCCCCGGTACCCCCCCCTACGAGCAGTACGTC. Translation gives CASSPGTPPYEQYV.

The rearrangement uses TRBV29-1 and TRBJ2-1; D remains unclear. Germline CDR1 SQVTM, CDR2 ANQGSEA. The CDR3 length is 14 residues. Trimming took off 4 bases at V and 8 bases at J, with 18 bases between the two ends. The CDR3, as DNA: TGCAGCGTTGGTCCCCGCGGAGTACCCCATGAGCAGTTCTTC. It specifies CSVGPRGVPHEQFF.

This rearrangement joins TRBV28 to TRBJ1-2; possible D gene TRBD1, 6 bases. Trimming cost V 5 bases and J 5 bases, with 18 bases left between them. Germline loops: CDR1 MDHEN, CDR2 SYDVKM. The CDR3 extends over 15 amino acids. CDR3 amino acids: CASSPTGLGAYGYTF. CDR3 sequence (DNA): TGTGCCAGCAGTCCCACAGGGTTGGGGGCATATGGCTACACCTTC.

The chain joins TRBV14 to TRBJ2-7, with D maybe TRBD2 (6 bases). This CDR3 region has 14 residues. Germline V lookup: CDR1 SGHDN, CDR2 FVKESK. The V end was cut by 4 bases, the J end by 1 base, with 11 bases between. The CDR3 coding sequence is TGTGCCAGCAGCCCCGCCGGACTATCCTACGAGCAGTACGTC. Translating it yields CASSPAGLSYEQYV.

This chain joins TRBV5-6 and TRBJ1-5; TRBD1 might be the D (6 bases). Germline lookup yields CDR1 SGHDT and CDR2 YYEEEE. Trimming pared 0 bases from V and 2 bases from J, leaving 12 bases between. This CDR3 has 16 amino acids. DNA for the CDR3: TGTGCCAGCAGCTTGGCCGGGGGCTCGCGCAATCAGCCCCAGCATTTT. Amino acids: CASSLAGGSRNQPQHF.

The chain links TRBV12-3 or TRBV12-4 to TRBJ2-2; D is possibly TRBD1 (7 bases). CDR3 length: 14 residues. V lost 8 bases to trimming and J lost 4 bases, with 14 bases between them. CDR3 DNA: TGTGCCAGCCACCAGGGGGGCTCCACCGGGGAGCTGTTTTTT. Encoded protein: CASHQGGSTGELFF.

The chain uses TRBV6-6 and TRBJ2-1, with 8 nucleotides matching TRBD2. The germline CDR1 and CDR2 sequences are MNHNY and SVGAGI (reference sequence). J was trimmed by 10 bases and V by 2 bases; bases with no gene match: 4. This CDR3 spans 13 amino acids. In DNA form, the CDR3 reads TGTGCCAGCAGTTACCGGGGGGGCCGGGAGCAGTTCTTC. Translated, it gives CASSYRGGREQFF.